These 20 T cell receptor beta chains originate from one sample sequenced in a study of human T cells and chemical hapten exposure. TCRdb re-analysed the RACE reads in MiXCR, keeping a single row per CDR3 protein. This sample has 70,000 to 80,000 distinct CDR3 sequences, with approximately 35% found just once. This sample's time point: patch test 1, 2 weeks after DPC sensitization. Documented treatment: therapeutic diphenylcyclopropenone sensitization with weekly scalp DPC. The specimen comprised whole blood, sampled in connection with sensitization to the hapten diphenylcyclopropenone (DPC). The source is a man aged 40-55 years with alopecia areata. Some clones in this sample may be carry-over from other donors' samples.

The rearrangement links TRBV20-1 to TRBJ2-7; 7 bases are shared with TRBD2. The CDR3 extends over 15 amino acids. Per germline, CDR1 DFQATT and CDR2 SNEGSKA (reference sequence). J was trimmed by 3 bases and V by 5 bases; bases with no gene match: 13. The CDR3 is CSAGAGRLRSYEQYF. CDR3 nucleotide sequence: TGCAGTGCTGGAGCGGGAAGGCTGAGAAGCTACGAGCAGTACTTC.

This chain uses TRBV7-2 with TRBJ2-3, with 11 bases fitting TRBD2. Germline CDR1 and CDR2: SGHTA and FQGNSA. V trimming: 5 bases; J trimming: 6 bases; junction bases outside the gene matches: 10. The CDR3 loop spans 16 amino acids. CDR3 in DNA: TGTGCCAGCAGCCCCCTAGCGGGAGGATCCAGCGATACGCAGTATTTT. It codes for CASSPLAGGSSDTQYF.

The CDR3 is CASSPNWNTEAFF. The CDR3 DNA follows: TGTGCCAGCAGCCCCAACTGGAACACTGAAGCTTTCTTT. The V gene is TRBV7-9, the J gene TRBJ1-1; D is undetermined. V lost 5 bases, J lost 1 base, and 8 bases lay in between. CDR3 size: 13 residues. Germline CDR1 reads SEHNR; CDR2 reads FQNEAQ (reference sequence). The entire variable domain, with the rest obtained from reference TRBV7-9 and TRBJ1-1, is as follows: DTGVSQNPRHKITKRGQNVTFRCDPISEHNRLYWYRQTLGQGPEFLTYFQNEAQLEKSRLLSDRFSAERPKGSFSTLEIQRTEQGDSAMYLCASSPNWNTEAFFGQGTRLTVV.

The chain joins TRBV9 to TRBJ1-1; 7 positions agree with TRBD1. Germline CDR1 reads SGDLS; CDR2 reads YYNGEE. V gave up 3 bases and J gave up 0 bases; unmatched junction bases: 5. The CDR3 length is 15 residues. DNA for the CDR3: TGTGCCAGCAGCGAGGGGACAGTCATGAACACTGAAGCTTTCTTT. It yields the protein CASSEGTVMNTEAFF.

In this sample, this clonotype turned up a few times. This chain's CDR3 is CAISPETGYEQYF. The CDR3 DNA sequence: TGTGCCATCAGTCCGGAAACAGGGTACGAGCAGTACTTC. The chain combines TRBV10-3 with TRBJ2-7, with D perhaps matching TRBD1 (6 bases). The CDR3 spans 13 residues. The V end was cut by 5 bases, the J end by 4 bases, with 12 bases between. Germline-derived CDR1 and CDR2 are ENHRY and SYGVKD.

This clonotype was recorded a few times. V and J are TRBV19 and TRBJ2-7; 9 positions agree with TRBD1. Germline V gene data show CDR1 as LNHDA and CDR2 as SQIVND (reference sequence). This CDR3 contains 15 residues. The J segment lost 5 bases and the V segment lost 4 bases, leaving 9 bases of the junction unmatched. Here the CDR3 reads CASSTHRTGVDEQYF. The CDR3 DNA follows: TGTGCCAGTAGTACCCACCGGACAGGGGTAGACGAGCAGTACTTC.

Only a few counts were recorded for this clonotype. The chain uses TRBV28 and TRBJ2-4; D gene uncertain. CDR1 and CDR2 (germline): MDHEN, SYDVKM. The CDR3 length is 13 residues. V lost 2 bases, J lost 7 bases, and 9 bases lay in between. For the CDR3, the DNA is TGTGCCAGCAGTTTAAGTCTTGAGAACATTCAGTACTTC. Its translation is CASSLSLENIQYF.

This rearrangement joins TRBV5-1 to TRBJ2-1, with a tentative D call TRBD2 (5 bases). This CDR3 is built from 15 residues. Germline CDR1 is SGHRS and CDR2 is YFSETQ. The V end lost 4 bases, the J end lost 8 bases, and 19 bases lay between the germline ends. In DNA, the CDR3 is TGCGCCAGCAGCCTCAATACGGCTAGCATCGATGAGCAGTTCTTC. Translation gives CASSLNTASIDEQFF. The whole variable domain, remainder taken from reference TRBV5-1 and TRBJ2-1, is KAGVTQTPRYLIKTRGQQVTLSCSPISGHRSVSWYQQTPGQGLQFLFEYFSETQRNKGNFPGRFSGRQFSNSRSEMNVSTLELGDSALYLCASSLNTASIDEQFFGPGTRLTVL.

The rearrangement joins TRBV15 to TRBJ1-6; D ambiguous. CDR1 and CDR2 from the germline V gene are LNHNV and YYDKDF (reference sequence). V was trimmed by 0 bases and J by 8 bases, leaving 11 bases between them. The CDR3 covers 15 residues. The CDR3 sequence is CATSRDLYGDSPLHF. The CDR3 nucleotides read TGTGCCACCAGCAGAGATCTTTATGGGGATTCACCCCTCCACTTT.

The V call is TRBV6-2 or TRBV6-3, the J call TRBJ1-1, with TRBD1 as a possible D gene (6 bases). The CDR3 totals 14 residues. Germline CDR1 reads MNHEY; CDR2 reads SVGEGT. V shed 3 bases and J shed 3 bases, with 11 bases lying between them. This CDR3 is CASSYNRVDTEAFF. The CDR3 DNA follows: TGTGCCAGCAGTTATAACAGGGTGGACACTGAAGCTTTCTTT.

V usage is TRBV5-1 and J usage is TRBJ2-7; tentatively, D is TRBD1 (5 bases). Trimming shortened V by 0 bases and J by 2 bases, and 15 bases separated the two germline ends. Germline V lookup: CDR1 SGHRS, CDR2 YFSETQ. The CDR3 contains 16 residues. Here the CDR3 DNA reads TGCGCCAGCAGCTTGGCCCCGGACATCCCGACCTACGAGCAGTACTTC. Amino acids: CASSLAPDIPTYEQYF.

J is TRBJ2-5 and V is TRBV28, with D possibly being TRBD1 or TRBD2 (7 bases each). This CDR3 is 13 amino acids long. Germline-derived CDR1 and CDR2 are MDHEN and SYDVKM. V was pared by 4 bases and J by 3 bases, with 9 bases between. Written as DNA, the CDR3 is TGTGCCAGCAGTTCAGGGGGGGAAGAGACCCAGTACTTC. This codes for CASSSGGEETQYF. The full variable domain, rest sourced from reference TRBV28 and TRBJ2-5, is DVKVTQSSRYLVKRTGEKVFLECVQDMDHENMFWYRQDPGLGLRLIYFSYDVKMKEKGDIPEGYSVSREKKERFSLILESASTNQTSMYLCASSSGGEETQYFGPGTRLLVL.

This clonotype was detected only a few times. The chain is built from TRBV20-1 and TRBJ2-1, with 7 bases that match TRBD2. Germline V CDR1 and CDR2: DFQATT, SNEGSKA (reference sequence). V lost 3 bases and J lost 1; bases outside the gene matches: 6. This CDR3 is built from 15 residues. Written as DNA, the CDR3 is TGCAGTGCTAGGAAGTGGGAGGGATCCTACAATGAGCAGTTCTTC. As protein: CSARKWEGSYNEQFF.

The chain employs TRBV13 and TRBJ2-5; D is possibly TRBD1 (6 bases). CDR1 and CDR2 from the germline V gene are PRHDT and FYEKMQ (reference sequence). The CDR3 runs to 14 residues. Trimming shortened V by 5 bases and J by 2 bases, and 12 bases separated the two germline ends. The DNA of the CDR3 is TGTGCCAGCAGCACAGGGCACTCGCAAGAGACCCAGTACTTC. Amino acid sequence: CASSTGHSQETQYF.

The chain uses TRBV11-2 and TRBJ1-4, with 8 nucleotides matching TRBD1. Germline V lookup: CDR1 SGHAT, CDR2 FQNNGV. Trimming cost V 4 bases and J 8 bases; bases outside gene matches: 12. There are 16 residues in the CDR3. This chain's CDR3 is CASSSQGAVEKEKLFF. The CDR3 coding sequence is TGTGCCAGCAGCTCCCAGGGGGCGGTTGAAAAGGAAAAACTGTTTTTT.

The sample holds many counts of this clonotype. V usage is TRBV13 and J usage is TRBJ1-6, with a possible D match to TRBD1 (6 bases). The V end lost 5 bases, the J end lost 8 bases, and 22 bases lay between the germline ends. The CDR3 loop spans 17 amino acids. Germline V gives CDR1 PRHDT, CDR2 FYEKMQ (reference sequence). The CDR3 DNA reads as TGTGCCAGCAGCCTCAGTGGGGGGCGAGGTGAGGATTCACCCCTCCACTTT. Translation gives CASSLSGGRGEDSPLHF.

In this sample, this clonotype turned up a few times. This chain links TRBV12-3 or TRBV12-4 with TRBJ1-1; TRBD1 is a possible D gene (6 bases). The germline V and J ends were trimmed by 2 bases and 2 bases, with 12 bases remaining between them. The CDR3 has 15 residues. CDR3 bases: TGTGCCAGCAGTTTAAACGGACAGACTAACACTGAAGCTTTCTTT. As protein: CASSLNGQTNTEAFF.

V gene TRBV5-1 combines with J gene TRBJ1-1; 9 nucleotides match TRBD1. CDR1 and CDR2 (germline): SGHRS, YFSETQ. CDR3 length: 16 amino acids. The J segment lost 1 base and the V segment lost 4 bases, leaving 8 bases of the junction unmatched. CDR3 sequence reads: CASSPDRGIRNTEAFF. The CDR3 DNA sequence: TGCGCCAGCAGCCCGGACAGGGGAATAAGGAACACTGAAGCTTTCTTT.

This clonotype was seen more than once but under ten times. The gene calls are TRBV28 and TRBJ2-2; D is possibly TRBD1 (5 bases). Between the trimmed V and J ends, which lost 4 bases and 2 bases, there was a span of 14 bases. Germline V gives CDR1 MDHEN, CDR2 SYDVKM. The CDR3 runs to 16 residues. CDR3 nucleotides: TGTGCCAGCAGTTCTCCCGCTAGGGGAAACACCGGGGAGCTGTTTTTT. This translates into CASSSPARGNTGELFF.

This clonotype was seen a handful of times. The chain recombines TRBV27 with TRBJ2-1, with 9 nucleotides matching TRBD2. The length of the CDR3 is 15 residues. CDR1 is MNHEY, CDR2 SMNVEV, per germline (reference sequence). After removal of 6 bases from V and 5 bases from J, the junction contained 8 bases not matched to a gene. Here the CDR3 reads CASRHVTSGHNEQFF. In DNA, the CDR3 is TGTGCCAGCAGACACGTGACTAGCGGACACAATGAGCAGTTCTTC.